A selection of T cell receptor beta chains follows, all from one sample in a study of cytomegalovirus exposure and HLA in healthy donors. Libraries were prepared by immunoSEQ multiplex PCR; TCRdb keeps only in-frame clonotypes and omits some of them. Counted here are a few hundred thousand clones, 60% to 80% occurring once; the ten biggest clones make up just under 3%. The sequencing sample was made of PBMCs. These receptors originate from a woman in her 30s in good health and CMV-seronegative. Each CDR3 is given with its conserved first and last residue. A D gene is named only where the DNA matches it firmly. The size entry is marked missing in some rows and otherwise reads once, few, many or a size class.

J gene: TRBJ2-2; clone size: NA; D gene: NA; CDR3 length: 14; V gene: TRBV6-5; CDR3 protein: CASSYRRGTGELFF; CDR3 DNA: TGTGCCAGCAGTTACCGACGGGGTACCGGGGAGCTGTTTTTT
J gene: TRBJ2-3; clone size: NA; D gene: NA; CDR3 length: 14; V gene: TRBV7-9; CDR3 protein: CASSLAGVGDTQYF; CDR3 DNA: TGTGCCAGCAGCTTAGCGGGAGTGGGAGATACGCAGTATTTT
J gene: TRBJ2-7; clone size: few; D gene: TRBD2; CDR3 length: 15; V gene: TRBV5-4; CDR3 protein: CASSTLAGPAEEQYF; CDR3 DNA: TGTGCCAGCAGCACGCTAGCGGGGCCCGCCGAGGAGCAGTACTTC
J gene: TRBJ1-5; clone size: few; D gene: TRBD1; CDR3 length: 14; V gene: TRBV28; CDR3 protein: CASSPGQGAEPQHF; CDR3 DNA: TGTGCCAGCAGTCCGGGACAGGGCGCGGAGCCCCAGCATTTT
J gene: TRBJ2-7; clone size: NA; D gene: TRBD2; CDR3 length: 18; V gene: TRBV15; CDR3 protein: CATSRDPSGGMSSYEQYF; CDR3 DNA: TGTGCCACCAGCAGAGATCCTAGCGGGGGGATGAGCTCCTACGAGCAGTACTTC
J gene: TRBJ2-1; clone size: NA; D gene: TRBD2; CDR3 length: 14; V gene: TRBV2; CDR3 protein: CASLPGTSPNEQFF; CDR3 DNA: TGTGCCAGCCTACCCGGGACTAGCCCCAATGAGCAGTTCTTC
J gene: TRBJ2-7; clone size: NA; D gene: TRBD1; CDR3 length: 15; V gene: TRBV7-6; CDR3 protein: CASSLAGTASYEQYF; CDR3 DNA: TGTGCCAGCAGCTTAGCGGGGACAGCCTCCTACGAGCAGTACTTC
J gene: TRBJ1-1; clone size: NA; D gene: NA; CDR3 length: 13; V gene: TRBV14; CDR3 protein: CASSPRQGTEAFF; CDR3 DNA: TGTGCCAGCAGCCCGAGGCAGGGAACTGAAGCTTTCTTT
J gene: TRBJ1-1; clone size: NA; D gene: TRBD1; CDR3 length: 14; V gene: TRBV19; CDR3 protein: CASTSGQQNTEAFF; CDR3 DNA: TGTGCCAGCACCTCGGGACAGCAGAACACTGAAGCTTTCTTT
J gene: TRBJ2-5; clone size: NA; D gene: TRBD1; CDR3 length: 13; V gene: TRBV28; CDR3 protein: CASSPGQWETQYF; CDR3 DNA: TGTGCCAGCAGTCCGGGACAGTGGGAGACCCAGTACTTC
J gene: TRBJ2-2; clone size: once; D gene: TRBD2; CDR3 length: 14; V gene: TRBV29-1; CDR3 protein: CSVVPGEGTGELFF; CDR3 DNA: TGCAGCGTTGTCCCGGGGGAGGGTACCGGGGAGCTGTTTTTT